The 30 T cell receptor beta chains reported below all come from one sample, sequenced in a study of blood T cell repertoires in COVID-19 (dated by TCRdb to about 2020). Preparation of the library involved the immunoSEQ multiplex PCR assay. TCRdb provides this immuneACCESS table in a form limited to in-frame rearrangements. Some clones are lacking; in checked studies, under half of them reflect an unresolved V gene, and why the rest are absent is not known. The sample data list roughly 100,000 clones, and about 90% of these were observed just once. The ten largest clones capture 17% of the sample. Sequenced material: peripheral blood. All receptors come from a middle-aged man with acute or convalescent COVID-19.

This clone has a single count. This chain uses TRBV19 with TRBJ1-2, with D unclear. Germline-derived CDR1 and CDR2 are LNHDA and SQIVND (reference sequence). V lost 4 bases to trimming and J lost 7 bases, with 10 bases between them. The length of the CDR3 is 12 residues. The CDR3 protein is CASSSRRSGYTF. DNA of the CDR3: TGTGCCAGTAGTAGTCGGCGGAGTGGCTACACCTTC.

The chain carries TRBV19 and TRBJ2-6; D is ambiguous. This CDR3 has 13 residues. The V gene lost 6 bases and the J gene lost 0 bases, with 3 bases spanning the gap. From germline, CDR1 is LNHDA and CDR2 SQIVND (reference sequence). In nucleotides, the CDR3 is TGTGCCAGTAGGGCCTCTGGGGCCAACGTCCTGACTTTC. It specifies CASRASGANVLTF.

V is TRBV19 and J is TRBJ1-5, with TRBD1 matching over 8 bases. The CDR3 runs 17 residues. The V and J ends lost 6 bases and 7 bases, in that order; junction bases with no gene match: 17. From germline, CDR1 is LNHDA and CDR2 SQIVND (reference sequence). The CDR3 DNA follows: TGTGCCAGTAGCCATACTCAGGGGGCTGGAGCCGGGCAGCCCCAGCATTTT. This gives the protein CASSHTQGAGAGQPQHF.

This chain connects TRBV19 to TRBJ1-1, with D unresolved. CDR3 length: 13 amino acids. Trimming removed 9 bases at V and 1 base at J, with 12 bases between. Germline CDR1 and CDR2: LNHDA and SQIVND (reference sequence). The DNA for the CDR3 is TGTGCCAGCCTATTAACGAAGAACACTGAAGCTTTCTTT. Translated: CASLLTKNTEAFF.

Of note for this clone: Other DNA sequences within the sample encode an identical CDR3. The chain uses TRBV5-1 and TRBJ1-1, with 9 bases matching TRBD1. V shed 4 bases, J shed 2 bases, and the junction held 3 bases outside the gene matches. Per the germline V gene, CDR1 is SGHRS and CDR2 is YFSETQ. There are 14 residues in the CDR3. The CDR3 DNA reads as TGCGCCAGCAGCAGGGGACAGGGAAACACTGAAGCTTTCTTT. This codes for CASSRGQGNTEAFF.

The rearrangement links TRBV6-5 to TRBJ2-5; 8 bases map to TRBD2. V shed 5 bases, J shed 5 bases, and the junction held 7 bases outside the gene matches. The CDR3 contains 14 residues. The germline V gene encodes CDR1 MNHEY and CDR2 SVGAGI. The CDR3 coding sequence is TGTGCCAGCAGTAGACTAGCGAGTTGGGAGACCCAGTACTTC. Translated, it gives CASSRLASWETQYF.

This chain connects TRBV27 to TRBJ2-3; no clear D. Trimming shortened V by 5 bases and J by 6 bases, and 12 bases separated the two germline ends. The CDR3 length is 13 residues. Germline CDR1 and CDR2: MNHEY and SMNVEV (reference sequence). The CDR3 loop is CASSPTERDTQYF. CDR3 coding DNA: TGTGCCAGCAGTCCAACCGAGAGGGATACGCAGTATTTT.

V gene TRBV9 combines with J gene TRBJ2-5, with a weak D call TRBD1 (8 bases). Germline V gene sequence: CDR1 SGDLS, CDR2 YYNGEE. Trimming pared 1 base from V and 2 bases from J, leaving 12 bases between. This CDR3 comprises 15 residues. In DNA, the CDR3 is TGTGCCAGCAGCGTAAACAGGGGGGGTCAAGAGACCCAGTACTTC. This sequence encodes CASSVNRGGQETQYF. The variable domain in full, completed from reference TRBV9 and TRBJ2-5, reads DSGVTQTPKHLITATGQRVTLRCSPRSGDLSVYWYQQSLDQGLQFLIQYYNGEERAKGNILERFSAQQFPDLHSELNLSSLELGDSALYFCASSVNRGGQETQYFGPGTRLLVL.

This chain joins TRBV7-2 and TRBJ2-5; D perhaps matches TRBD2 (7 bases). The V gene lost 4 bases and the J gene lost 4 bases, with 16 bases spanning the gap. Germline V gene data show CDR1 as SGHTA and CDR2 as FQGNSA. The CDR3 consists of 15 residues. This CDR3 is CASSSSGGRVETQYF. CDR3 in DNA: TGTGCCAGCAGCTCATCCGGGGGGCGGGTAGAGACCCAGTACTTC.

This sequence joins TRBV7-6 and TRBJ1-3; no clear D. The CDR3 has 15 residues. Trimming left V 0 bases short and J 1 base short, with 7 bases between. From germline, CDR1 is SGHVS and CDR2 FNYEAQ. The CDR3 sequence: CASSLAPGSGNTIYF. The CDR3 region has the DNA TGTGCCAGCAGCTTAGCGCCCGGGTCTGGAAACACCATATATTTT.

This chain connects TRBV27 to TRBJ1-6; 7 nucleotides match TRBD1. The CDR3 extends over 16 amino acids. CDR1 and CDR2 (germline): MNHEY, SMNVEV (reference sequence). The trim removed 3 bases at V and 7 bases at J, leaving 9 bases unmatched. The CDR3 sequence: CASSFEGARWNSPLHF. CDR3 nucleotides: TGTGCCAGCAGTTTTGAGGGGGCGCGTTGGAATTCACCCCTCCACTTT.

The DNA of the CDR3 is TGTGCCAGCGGATTCGACAGGGGGGCAAGCAATCAGCCCCAGCATTTT. Translated, it gives CASGFDRGASNQPQHF. The rearrangement uses TRBV27 and TRBJ1-5; TRBD1 agrees at 9 bases. Germline CDR1 MNHEY, CDR2 SMNVEV (reference sequence). The CDR3 consists of 16 residues. J gave up 1 base and V 8 bases, and 9 bases lay outside the gene matches.

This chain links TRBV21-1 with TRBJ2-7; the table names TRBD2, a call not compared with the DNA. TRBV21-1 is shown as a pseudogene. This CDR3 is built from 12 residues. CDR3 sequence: CASTLDGREQYF. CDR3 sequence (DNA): TGTGCCAGCACCTTAGACGGGAGAGAGCAGTACTTC.

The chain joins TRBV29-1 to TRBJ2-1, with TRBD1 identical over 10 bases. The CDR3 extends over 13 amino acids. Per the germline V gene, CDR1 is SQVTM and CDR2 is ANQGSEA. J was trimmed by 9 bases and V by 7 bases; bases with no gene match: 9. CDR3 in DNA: TGCAGCGCCGGGACAGGGGTAAGGAGTGAGCAGTTCTTC. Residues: CSAGTGVRSEQFF.

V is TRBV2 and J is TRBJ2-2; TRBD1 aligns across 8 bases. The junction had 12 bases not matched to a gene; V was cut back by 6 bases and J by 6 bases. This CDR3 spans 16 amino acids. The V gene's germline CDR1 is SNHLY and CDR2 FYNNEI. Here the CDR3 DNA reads TGTGCCAGCAGCCGGAAGGGACAGGAGGTCGCCGGGGAGCTGTTTTTT. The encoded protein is CASSRKGQEVAGELFF.

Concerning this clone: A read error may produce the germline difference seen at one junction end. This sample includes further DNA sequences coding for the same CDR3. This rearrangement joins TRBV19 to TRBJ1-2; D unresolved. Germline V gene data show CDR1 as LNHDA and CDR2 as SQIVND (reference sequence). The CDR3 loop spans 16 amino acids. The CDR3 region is CASSTLLTTRNYGYTF. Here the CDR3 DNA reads TGTGCCAGCAGTACGCTCCTTACGACACGGAACTATGGCTACACCTTC.

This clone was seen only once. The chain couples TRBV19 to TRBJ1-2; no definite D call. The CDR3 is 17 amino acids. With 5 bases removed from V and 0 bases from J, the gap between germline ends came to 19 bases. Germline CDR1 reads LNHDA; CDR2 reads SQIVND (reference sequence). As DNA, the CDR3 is TGTGCCAGTAGTCCGACAAGATCGCTTCTGACTAACTATGGCTACACCTTC. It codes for CASSPTRSLLTNYGYTF. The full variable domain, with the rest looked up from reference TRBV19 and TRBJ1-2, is DGGITQSPKYLFRKEGQNVTLSCEQNLNHDAMYWYRQDPGQGLRLIYYSQIVNDFQKGDIAEGYSVSREKKESFPLTVTSAQKNPTAFYLCASSPTRSLLTNYGYTFGSGTRLTVV.

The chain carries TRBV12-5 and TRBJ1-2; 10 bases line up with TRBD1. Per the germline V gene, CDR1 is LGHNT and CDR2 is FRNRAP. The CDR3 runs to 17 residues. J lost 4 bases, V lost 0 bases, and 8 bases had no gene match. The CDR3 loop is CASGLVLGTGAGYGYTF. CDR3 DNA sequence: TGTGCTAGTGGTTTGGTACTCGGGACAGGGGCTGGCTATGGCTACACCTTC.

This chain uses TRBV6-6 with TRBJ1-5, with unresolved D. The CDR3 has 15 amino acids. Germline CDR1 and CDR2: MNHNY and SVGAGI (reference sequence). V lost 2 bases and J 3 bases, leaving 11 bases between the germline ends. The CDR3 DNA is TGTGCCAGCAGTTACGGCGAGGGCCTCAATCAGCCCCAGCATTTT. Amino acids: CASSYGEGLNQPQHF.

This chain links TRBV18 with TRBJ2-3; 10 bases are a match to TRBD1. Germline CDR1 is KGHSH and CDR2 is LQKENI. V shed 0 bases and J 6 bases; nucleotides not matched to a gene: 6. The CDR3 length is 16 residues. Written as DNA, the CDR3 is TGTGCCAGCTCACCACCGGGGGGACAGGGGTTGGATACGCAGTATTTT. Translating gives CASSPPGGQGLDTQYF.

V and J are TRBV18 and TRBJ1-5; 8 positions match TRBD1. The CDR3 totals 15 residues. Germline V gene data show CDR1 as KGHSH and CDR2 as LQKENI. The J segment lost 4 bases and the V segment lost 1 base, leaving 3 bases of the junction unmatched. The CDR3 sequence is CASSPQGTGNQPQHF. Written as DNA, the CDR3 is TGTGCCAGCTCACCACAGGGGACAGGTAATCAGCCCCAGCATTTT.

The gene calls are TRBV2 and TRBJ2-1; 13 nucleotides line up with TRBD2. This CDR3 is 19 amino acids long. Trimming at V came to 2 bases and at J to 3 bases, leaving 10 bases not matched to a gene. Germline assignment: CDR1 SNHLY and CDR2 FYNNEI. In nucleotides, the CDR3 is TGTGCCAGCAGTGAAAGGGGGACTAGCGGGGACAATGGCTACAATGAGCAGTTCTTC. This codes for CASSERGTSGDNGYNEQFF.

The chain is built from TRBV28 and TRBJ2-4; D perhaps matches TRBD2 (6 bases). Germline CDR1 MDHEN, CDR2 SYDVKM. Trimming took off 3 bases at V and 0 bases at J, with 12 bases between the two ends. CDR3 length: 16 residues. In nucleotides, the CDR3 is TGTGCCAGCAGTTTTGGCGGGGAGATAGCCAAAAACATTCAGTACTTC. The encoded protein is CASSFGGEIAKNIQYF.

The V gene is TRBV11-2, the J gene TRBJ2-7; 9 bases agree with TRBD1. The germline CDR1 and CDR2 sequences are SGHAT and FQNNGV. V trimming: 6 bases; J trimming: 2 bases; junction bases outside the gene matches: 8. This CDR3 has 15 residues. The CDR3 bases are TGTGCCAGCAGTTTTATCGGGACAGGGCCCTACGAGCAGTACTTC. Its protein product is CASSFIGTGPYEQYF.

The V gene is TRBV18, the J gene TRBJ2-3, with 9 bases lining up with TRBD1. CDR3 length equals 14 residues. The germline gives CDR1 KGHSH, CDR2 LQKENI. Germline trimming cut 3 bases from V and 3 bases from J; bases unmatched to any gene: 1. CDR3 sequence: CASSPGQGTDTQYF. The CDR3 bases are TGTGCCAGCTCACCGGGACAGGGAACAGATACGCAGTATTTT.

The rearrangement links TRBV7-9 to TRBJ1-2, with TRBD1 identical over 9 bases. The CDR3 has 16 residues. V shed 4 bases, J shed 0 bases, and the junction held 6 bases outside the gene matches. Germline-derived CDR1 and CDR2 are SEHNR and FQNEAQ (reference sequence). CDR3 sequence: CASSSLDRGANYGYTF. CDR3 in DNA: TGTGCCAGCAGCTCCTTGGACAGGGGAGCTAACTATGGCTACACCTTC.

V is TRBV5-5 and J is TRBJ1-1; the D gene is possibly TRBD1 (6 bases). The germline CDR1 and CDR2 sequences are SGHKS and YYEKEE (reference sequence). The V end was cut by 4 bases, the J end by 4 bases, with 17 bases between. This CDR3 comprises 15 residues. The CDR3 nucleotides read TGTGCCAGCAGCGCATCACAGGGCGGAGGCACTGAAGCTTTCTTT. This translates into CASSASQGGGTEAFF.

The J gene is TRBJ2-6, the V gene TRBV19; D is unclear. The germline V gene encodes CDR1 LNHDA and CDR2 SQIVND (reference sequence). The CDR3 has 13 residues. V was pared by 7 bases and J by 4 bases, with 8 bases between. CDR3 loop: CASTEVGANVLTF. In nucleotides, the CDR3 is TGTGCCAGTACAGAGGTAGGGGCCAACGTCCTGACTTTC.

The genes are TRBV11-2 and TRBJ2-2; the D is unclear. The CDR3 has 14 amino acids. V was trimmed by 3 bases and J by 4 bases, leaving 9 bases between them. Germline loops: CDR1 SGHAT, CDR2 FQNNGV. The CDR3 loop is CASSLGMSTGELFF. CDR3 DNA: TGTGCCAGCAGCTTGGGCATGAGCACCGGGGAGCTGTTTTTT.

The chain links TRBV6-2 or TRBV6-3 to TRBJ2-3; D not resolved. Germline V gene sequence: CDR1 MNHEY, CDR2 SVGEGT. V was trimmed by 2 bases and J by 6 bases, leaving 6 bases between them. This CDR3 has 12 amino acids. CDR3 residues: CASSYLRDTQYF. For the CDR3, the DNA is TGTGCCAGCAGTTACCTCAGGGATACGCAGTATTTT.